This TCR beta chain appears in the sequencing data of a study of cytomegalovirus exposure and HLA in healthy donors. The CDR3 has 15 residues. The germline CDR1 and CDR2 sequences are LNHNV and YYDKDF (reference sequence). V shed 0 bases and J shed 2 bases, with 8 bases lying between them. In the PCR, 60 Vbeta and 13 Jbeta primers were used. Generated by immunoSEQ multiplex PCR, the TCRdb table keeps only in-frame clones and is missing some. This sample has 180,000 or so clones; 82% occur once, and the top ten carry approximately 1.6%. Sequencing was done on a sample of PBMCs. The rearrangement uses TRBV15 and TRBJ1-3; D is perhaps TRBD1 (5 bases). The TCR was taken from a male donor in good health and CMV-seronegative. In DNA form, the CDR3 reads TGTGCCACCAGCAGAGATAAAGGGGCTGGAAACACCATATATTTT. Amino acid sequence: CATSRDKGAGNTIYF.